This T cell receptor beta chain was profiled in a study of blood T cell repertoires in COVID-19. Produced via immunoSEQ multiplex PCR; TCRdb's table is partial and in-frame only. The table records 200,000 to 300,000 clones, roughly 88% of them present only once. The source of this sequence is a young woman with COVID-19, enrolled during active disease. Sequencing input: peripheral blood.

The CDR3 DNA sequence: TGTGCCAGCAGCTTGGCCCGGGGAAGAACCCAGCCCCAGCATTTT. Encoded protein: CASSLARGRTQPQHF. J is TRBJ1-5 and V is TRBV5-6, with D hard to call. Trimming took 0 bases from V and 7 from J, leaving 14 bases between them. The germline CDR1 and CDR2 sequences are SGHDT and YYEEEE. This CDR3 spans 15 amino acids. Looking up the rest from reference TRBV5-6 and TRBJ1-5 gives the full variable domain: DAGVTQSPTHLIKTRGQQVTLRCSPKSGHDTVSWYQQALGQGPQFIFQYYEEEERQRGNFPDRFSGHQFPNYSSELNVNALLLGDSALYLCASSLARGRTQPQHFGDGTRLSIL.